The 21 T cell receptor beta chains presented below share a single source sample, sequenced in a study of blood T cell repertoires in COVID-19 (TCRdb year 2020). The library was built by means of the immunoSEQ multiplex PCR assay. TCRdb took over this immuneACCESS table, retaining in-frame rearrangements with V and J assigned. Such tables are incomplete; in checked studies, under half of the missing clones stem from an unresolved V gene, and the remainder is unexplained. For this sample the table gives some 110,000 clones, of which about 90% were detected only once. Roughly 2.1% of the sample is held by the ten biggest clonotypes. The sequencing input was peripheral blood. The receptors were gathered from a man aged 45-60 years with COVID-19, enrolled during active disease.

The chain combines TRBV7-9 with TRBJ2-7; 7 bases fit TRBD2. The CDR3 spans 16 residues. V shed 0 bases, J shed 0 bases, and the junction held 5 bases outside the gene matches. Germline V gene lookup returns CDR1 SEHNR and CDR2 FQNEAQ (reference sequence). In DNA form, the CDR3 reads TGTGCCAGCAGCTTAGCGCTAGCGGCTAACTCCTACGAGCAGTACTTC. Its translation is CASSLALAANSYEQYF. Combining the CDR3 with reference TRBV7-9 and TRBJ2-7 gives the whole variable domain DTGVSQNPRHKITKRGQNVTFRCDPISEHNRLYWYRQTLGQGPEFLTYFQNEAQLEKSRLLSDRFSAERPKGSFSTLEIQRTEQGDSAMYLCASSLALAANSYEQYFGPGTRLTVT.

This clone was recorded once. The chain links TRBV10-2 to TRBJ2-1; D is possibly TRBD1 (6 bases). The ends were cut back, 1 base at V and 9 bases at J, with 10 bases in the middle. Germline-derived CDR1 and CDR2 are WSHSY and SAAADI. This CDR3 region has 13 residues. CDR3 nucleotides: TGCGCCAGCAGTGAGTACAGGGCGTCTGAGCAGTTCTTC. Protein: CASSEYRASEQFF.

This clone has just a few counts. The chain couples TRBV15 to TRBJ1-5; the D gene is possibly TRBD1 (5 bases). The V and J ends lost 1 base and 7 bases respectively, with 11 bases between them. The germline CDR1 and CDR2 sequences are LNHNV and YYDKDF (reference sequence). The CDR3 is 14 residues long. DNA of the CDR3: TGTGCCACCAGCAGAGGGGGTAGGGGCCAGCCCCAGCATTTT. This sequence encodes CATSRGGRGQPQHF.

The J gene is TRBJ2-7, the V gene TRBV5-1; TRBD2 matches at 11 bases. J gave up 0 bases and V 2 bases, and 1 base lay outside the gene matches. This CDR3 region has 15 residues. The germline V gene has CDR1 SGHRS and CDR2 YFSETQ. The CDR3: CASSFTSGSSYEQYF. For the CDR3, the DNA is TGCGCCAGCAGCTTTACTAGCGGGAGCTCCTACGAGCAGTACTTC.

V is TRBV27 and J is TRBJ1-2, with 11 bases matching TRBD1. The germline gives CDR1 MNHEY, CDR2 SMNVEV (reference sequence). V shed 4 bases, J shed 5 bases, and the junction held 3 bases outside the gene matches. The CDR3 loop spans 14 amino acids. As DNA, the CDR3 is TGTGCCAGCAGTTGGGGGGACAGGGGGTATGGCTACACCTTC. Translation gives CASSWGDRGYGYTF.

On this clone: Other DNA sequences from this sample encode an identical CDR3 as well. The V and J genes are TRBV19 and TRBJ1-3, with a tentative D call TRBD1 (6 bases). Trimming removed 7 bases at V and 4 bases at J, with 11 bases between. The CDR3 is made up of 13 amino acids. Germline CDR1 and CDR2: LNHDA and SQIVND (reference sequence). The chain's CDR3 is CASTQGTGNTIYF. For the CDR3, the DNA is TGTGCCAGTACCCAAGGGACAGGAAACACCATATATTTT.

On this clone itself: An end of the junction does not agree with germline; a read error may underlie this. V and J are TRBV7-9 and TRBJ1-1, with D tentatively TRBD1 (6 bases). The CDR3 is 12 amino acids. Germline V gene lookup returns CDR1 SEHNR and CDR2 FQNEAQ (reference sequence). CDR3 DNA: TGTGCCAGCAGCCAAGGGGGACATCCGTCCTCCTTT. Protein: CASSQGGHPSSF.

This chain links TRBV15 with TRBJ2-3, with D perhaps TRBD1 (6 bases). Trimming removed 4 bases at V and 4 bases at J, with 15 bases between. The CDR3 is made up of 15 amino acids. Germline V gives CDR1 LNHNV, CDR2 YYDKDF (reference sequence). The DNA for the CDR3 is TGTGCCACCAGCACTTACAGGGACGGGGCAGATACGCAGTATTTT. Translating it yields CATSTYRDGADTQYF.

The chain couples TRBV30 to TRBJ2-5, with TRBD2 identical over 8 bases. CDR3 length: 12 residues. V gave up 4 bases and J gave up 2 bases; unmatched junction bases: 0. Per germline, CDR1 GTSNPN and CDR2 SVGIG (reference sequence). The CDR3 here is CAWTSGQETQYF. The CDR3, as DNA: TGTGCCTGGACTAGCGGGCAAGAGACCCAGTACTTC.

The chain is built from TRBV7-8 and TRBJ2-3; 7 bases map to TRBD2. The CDR3 runs 15 residues. Germline CDR1 is SGHVS and CDR2 is FQNEAQ. The V segment lost 7 bases and the J segment 2 bases; nucleotides outside the gene matches: 9. The CDR3 sequence is CASTYGGRSTDTQYF. CDR3 coding DNA: TGTGCCAGCACCTACGGGGGGAGGTCCACAGATACGCAGTATTTT.

The chain carries TRBV29-1 and TRBJ1-2, with TRBD1 as a possible D gene (6 bases). The V end lost 8 bases, the J end lost 4 bases, and 14 bases lay between the germline ends. Per the germline V gene, CDR1 is SQVTM and CDR2 is ANQGSEA. The CDR3 contains 12 residues. For the CDR3, the DNA is TGCAGCTGCGAACAGGGTAGCTATGGCTACACCTTC. Translated, it gives CSCEQGSYGYTF.

This chain links TRBV9 with TRBJ2-5; D remains unclear. This CDR3 has 12 amino acids. The germline V gene encodes CDR1 SGDLS and CDR2 YYNGEE. The V end lost 3 bases, the J end lost 5 bases, and 8 bases lay between the germline ends. As DNA, the CDR3 is TGTGCCAGCAGCGACTCCGGGGAGACCCAGTACTTC. It translates to CASSDSGETQYF. The full variable domain, with the rest looked up from reference TRBV9 and TRBJ2-5, is DSGVTQTPKHLITATGQRVTLRCSPRSGDLSVYWYQQSLDQGLQFLIQYYNGEERAKGNILERFSAQQFPDLHSELNLSSLELGDSALYFCASSDSGETQYFGPGTRLLVL.

The CDR3 DNA follows: TGTGCCTGCCAAGGGACTAGCGGGAGAGTTTTTAACTCCGGGGAGCTGTTTTTT. This translates into CACQGTSGRVFNSGELFF. The chain links TRBV30 to TRBJ2-2; the match to TRBD2 covers 14 bases. Per germline, CDR1 GTSNPN and CDR2 SVGIG (reference sequence). J lost 6 bases, V lost 6 bases, and 15 bases had no gene match. The CDR3 contains 18 residues.

The chain has TRBV28 and TRBJ1-5; D is unclear. Germline V gene lookup returns CDR1 MDHEN and CDR2 SYDVKM. V lost 1 base and J lost 6, with 10 bases in between. CDR3 length: 14 residues. CDR3 protein: CASSLSYEAQPQHF. In DNA form, the CDR3 reads TGTGCCAGCAGTTTATCATACGAGGCTCAGCCCCAGCATTTT.

The chain combines TRBV4-2 with TRBJ1-2; 9 positions agree with TRBD1. Per the germline V gene, CDR1 is LGHNA and CDR2 is YNFKEQ. Losses at the gene ends were 1 base for V and 2 bases for J; bases not matched to a gene: 2. This CDR3 has 15 amino acids. Written as DNA, the CDR3 is TGTGCCAGCAGCCAAGCGGGACAGGGAAACTATGGCTACACCTTC. Its protein is CASSQAGQGNYGYTF.

The genes are TRBV5-1 and TRBJ2-6; 10 positions match TRBD1. Germline CDR1 SGHRS, CDR2 YFSETQ. J lost 3 bases, V lost 5 bases, and 11 bases had no gene match. The CDR3 loop spans 18 amino acids. The CDR3 spells CASSEPTGGRFGANVLTF. CDR3 nucleotide sequence: TGCGCCAGCAGTGAACCGACAGGGGGCAGGTTTGGGGCCAACGTCCTGACTTTC.

This chain links TRBV19 with TRBJ1-3, with D possibly being TRBD1 (6 bases). Germline lookup yields CDR1 LNHDA and CDR2 SQIVND (reference sequence). This CDR3 spans 15 amino acids. The V gene lost 5 bases and the J gene lost 0 bases, with 11 bases spanning the gap. For the CDR3, the DNA is TGTGCCAGTAGTGCACAGGGCAACTCTGGAAACACCATATATTTT. It translates to CASSAQGNSGNTIYF. Combining the CDR3 with reference TRBV19 and TRBJ1-3 gives the whole variable domain DGGITQSPKYLFRKEGQNVTLSCEQNLNHDAMYWYRQDPGQGLRLIYYSQIVNDFQKGDIAEGYSVSREKKESFPLTVTSAQKNPTAFYLCASSAQGNSGNTIYFGEGSWLTVV.

Only one count was recorded for this clone. The genes are TRBV6-6 and TRBJ2-7; TRBD1 might be the D (6 bases). This CDR3 region has 12 residues. The ends were cut back, 6 bases at V and 4 bases at J, with 10 bases in the middle. Germline-derived CDR1 and CDR2 are MNHNY and SVGAGI (reference sequence). CDR3: CASSKDRYEQYF. The CDR3 DNA is TGTGCCAGCAGCAAGGACAGATACGAGCAGTACTTC.

V and J are TRBV9 and TRBJ2-1, with TRBD2 matching 13 bases. Germline CDR1 and CDR2: SGDLS and YYNGEE. V was clipped by 5 bases and J by 8 bases; unmatched bases: 7. The CDR3 contains 15 residues. DNA for the CDR3: TGTGCCAGCAGTTTACTAGCGGGAGGGAGCGATGAGCAGTTCTTC. Amino acid sequence: CASSLLAGGSDEQFF.

The chain uses TRBV11-1 and TRBJ1-1; 11 bases map to TRBD1. The CDR3 consists of 16 residues. Germline trimming cut 4 bases from V and 1 base from J; bases unmatched to any gene: 5. Germline CDR1 and CDR2: SGHAT and FQDESV (reference sequence). CDR3 DNA: TGTGCCAGCAGCTCTCCCGGGACAGGGGGGAACACTGAAGCTTTCTTT. Protein product: CASSSPGTGGNTEAFF.

The V gene is TRBV6-1, the J gene TRBJ2-3; 7 positions agree with TRBD2. V was pared by 1 base and J by 6 bases, with 10 bases of the junction left unmatched. Germline V gene sequence: CDR1 MNHNS, CDR2 SASEGT. The CDR3 spans 16 residues. This CDR3 is CASSEEAKRGRDTQYF. The CDR3 DNA sequence: TGTGCCAGCAGTGAAGAAGCGAAGCGGGGCAGGGATACGCAGTATTTT.